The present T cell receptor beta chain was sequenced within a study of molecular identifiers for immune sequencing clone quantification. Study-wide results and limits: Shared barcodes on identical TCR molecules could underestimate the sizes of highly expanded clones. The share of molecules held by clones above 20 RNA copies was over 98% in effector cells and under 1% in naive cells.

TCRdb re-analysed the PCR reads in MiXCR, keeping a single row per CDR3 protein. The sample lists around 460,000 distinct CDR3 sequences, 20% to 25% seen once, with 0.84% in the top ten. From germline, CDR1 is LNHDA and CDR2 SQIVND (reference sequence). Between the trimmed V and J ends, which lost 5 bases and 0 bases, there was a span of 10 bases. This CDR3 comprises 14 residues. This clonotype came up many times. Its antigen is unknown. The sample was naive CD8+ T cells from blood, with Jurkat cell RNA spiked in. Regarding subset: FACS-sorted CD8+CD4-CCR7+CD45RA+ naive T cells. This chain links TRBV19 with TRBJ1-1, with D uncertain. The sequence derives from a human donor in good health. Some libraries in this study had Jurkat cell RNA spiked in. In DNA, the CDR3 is TGTGCCAGTAGTGAAGTCAGACTGAACACTGAAGCTTTCTTT. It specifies CASSEVRLNTEAFF.